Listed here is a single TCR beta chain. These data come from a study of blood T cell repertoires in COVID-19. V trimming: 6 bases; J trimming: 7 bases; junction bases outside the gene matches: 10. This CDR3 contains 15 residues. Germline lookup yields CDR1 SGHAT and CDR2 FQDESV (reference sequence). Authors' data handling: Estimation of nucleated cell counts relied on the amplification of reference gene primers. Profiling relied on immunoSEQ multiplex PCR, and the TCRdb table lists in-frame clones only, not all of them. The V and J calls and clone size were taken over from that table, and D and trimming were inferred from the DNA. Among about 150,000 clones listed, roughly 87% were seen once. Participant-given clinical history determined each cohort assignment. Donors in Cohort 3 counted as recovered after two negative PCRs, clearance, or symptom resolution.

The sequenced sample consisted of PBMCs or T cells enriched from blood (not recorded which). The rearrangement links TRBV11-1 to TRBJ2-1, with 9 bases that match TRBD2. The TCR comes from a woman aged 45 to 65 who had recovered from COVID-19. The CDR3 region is CASSPTSGLNNEQFF. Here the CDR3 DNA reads TGTGCCAGCAGTCCTACTAGCGGGTTGAATAATGAGCAGTTCTTC.